The 7 T cell receptor beta chains in this list originate from one sample, sequenced in a study of blood T cell repertoires in COVID-19. The protocol was immunoSEQ multiplex PCR, while the TCRdb copy is restricted to in-frame clones and leaves out a portion. The repertoire consists of a few hundred thousand clones, with around 85% occurring once and the leading ten covering more than 3.5%. Sequencing was performed on PBMCs or T cells enriched from blood (not recorded which). Receptors originate from a woman in her 30s who had recovered from COVID-19.

Concerning this clone: Other nucleotide sequences from this sample produce the same CDR3. The chain couples TRBV3-1 (or the pseudogene TRBV3-2) to TRBJ1-5; 10 bases agree with TRBD1. The CDR3 covers 15 residues. The germline V gene encodes CDR1 LGHDT and CDR2 YNNKEL (reference sequence). J lost 1 base, V lost 6 bases, and 3 bases had no gene match. CDR3: CASSPGQGSNQPQHF. For the CDR3, the DNA is TGTGCCAGCAGTCCGGGACAGGGGAGCAATCAGCCCCAGCATTTT.

The rearrangement uses TRBV3-1 (or the pseudogene TRBV3-2) and TRBJ1-6, with D possibly being TRBD1 (5 bases). This CDR3 has 17 amino acids. Trimming left V 4 bases short and J 2 bases short, with 15 bases between. Germline lookup yields CDR1 LGHDT and CDR2 YNNKEL (reference sequence). The CDR3 region is CASSPRGGGTYNSPLHF. In DNA form, the CDR3 reads TGTGCCAGCAGCCCCCGTGGGGGAGGGACCTATAATTCACCCCTCCACTTT.

The chain links TRBV6-1 to TRBJ2-6; no definite D call. The CDR3 runs 14 residues. Germline V gene lookup returns CDR1 MNHNS and CDR2 SASEGT. Trimming removed 2 bases from V and 2 bases from J, with 4 bases in between. The CDR3 protein is CASSEQTGANVLTF. CDR3 nucleotide sequence: TGTGCCAGCAGTGAACAAACTGGGGCCAACGTCCTGACTTTC.

This sequence joins TRBV9 and TRBJ2-5; 8 bases align to TRBD1. The V and J ends lost 3 bases and 5 bases, in that order; junction bases with no gene match: 6. CDR1 SGDLS and CDR2 YYNGEE come from the germline V gene. The CDR3 runs 14 residues. DNA of the CDR3: TGTGCCAGCAGCGGGACAGGGACTTGGGAGACCCAGTACTTC. It translates to CASSGTGTWETQYF.

The chain carries TRBV12-5 and TRBJ2-1, with D maybe TRBD2 (6 bases). This CDR3 has 16 residues. The V end lost 6 bases, the J end lost 0 bases, and 15 bases lay between the germline ends. CDR1 LGHNT and CDR2 FRNRAP come from the germline V gene. The CDR3 nucleotides are TGTGCTAGTGGAGCATACGGGGGACTCTCCTACAATGAGCAGTTCTTC. This translates into CASGAYGGLSYNEQFF.

The chain employs TRBV11-2 and TRBJ2-7; D unclear. The V and J ends lost 4 bases and 3 bases respectively, with 19 bases between them. Germline V lookup: CDR1 SGHAT, CDR2 FQNNGV. CDR3 length equals 16 residues. CDR3 DNA sequence: TGTGCCAGCAGCTCCCACCGGGTGGCTACCTACTACGAGCAGTACTTC. It is translated as CASSSHRVATYYEQYF.

V and J are TRBV7-2 and TRBJ2-2; 7 nucleotides line up with TRBD2. Per the germline V gene, CDR1 is SGHTA and CDR2 is FQGNSA. The CDR3 has 15 amino acids. V shed 2 bases, J shed 5 bases, and the junction held 5 bases outside the gene matches. The DNA of the CDR3 is TGTGCCAGCAGCTTATATCGGGGGGTAACCGGGGAGCTGTTTTTT. It is translated as CASSLYRGVTGELFF.